One and the same sample provided the 21 T cell receptor beta chains below, sequenced in a study of glioma-infiltrating T cells. Using RNA template, CDR3s of TCR alpha and beta were amplified with iRepertoire arm-PCR. TCRdb redid the calling of the multiplex PCR reads with MiXCR, one entry per CDR3 protein. The data show about 130,000 distinct CDR3 sequences, around 25% seen once. The sample was glioma tissue, nonneoplastic brain tissue, or PBMCs (not recorded which). All receptors derive from a human donor with low-grade glioma or glioblastoma, undergoing nonglioma brain surgery, or in good health (not recorded which).

The sample holds a few counts of this clonotype. The rearrangement uses TRBV7-9 and TRBJ2-5; tentative D call: TRBD1 (5 bases). CDR1 SEHNR and CDR2 FQNEAQ come from the germline V gene (reference sequence). V lost 2 bases, J lost 4 bases, and 11 bases lay in between. This CDR3 is built from 14 residues. CDR3 nucleotide sequence: TGTGCCAGCAGCTTAATGGGTCAGGGAGAGACCCAGTACTTC. This sequence encodes CASSLMGQGETQYF.

This clonotype was seen many times. The V gene is TRBV4-1, the J gene TRBJ2-1; either TRBD1 or TRBD2 may fit D (5 bases each). V lost 2 bases and J 2 bases, leaving 16 bases between the germline ends. CDR3 length equals 17 residues. CDR1 MGHRA and CDR2 YSYEKL come from the germline V gene. The CDR3 sequence: CASSQFPRGRAYNEQFF. The DNA for the CDR3 is TGCGCCAGCAGCCAATTTCCCCGGGGCAGGGCCTACAATGAGCAGTTCTTC.

This clonotype appeared many times. This chain links TRBV28 with TRBJ2-3, with D uncertain. The CDR3 totals 12 residues. Per the germline V gene, CDR1 is MDHEN and CDR2 is SYDVKM. The ends were cut back, 5 bases at V and 7 bases at J, with 10 bases in the middle. CDR3 in DNA: TGTGCCAGCAGTGGTAATAGGTATACGCAGTATTTT. Translated, it gives CASSGNRYTQYF.

The rearrangement uses TRBV11-1 and TRBJ2-7, with a tentative D call TRBD1 (6 bases). Germline CDR1 reads SGHAT; CDR2 reads FQDESV (reference sequence). V lost 4 bases and J 2 bases, leaving 15 bases between the germline ends. There are 15 residues in the CDR3. CDR3 sequence (DNA): TGTGCCAGCAGCTCGTCCGGGACAACCACCTACGAGCAGTACGTC. Translating gives CASSSSGTTTYEQYV.

The chain employs TRBV6-1 and TRBJ1-3, with D possibly matching TRBD1 (6 bases). This CDR3 is 15 amino acids long. Germline CDR1 is MNHNS and CDR2 is SASEGT. V lost 7 bases and J lost 2, with 15 bases in between. CDR3 sequence (DNA): TGTGCCAGCACTCGGACAGCCACGGCTGGAAACACCATATATTTT. Residues: CASTRTATAGNTIYF.

This clonotype was picked up many times. The genes are TRBV28 and TRBJ2-7; D gene uncertain. V lost 6 bases and J lost 5, with 20 bases in between. Germline assignment: CDR1 MDHEN and CDR2 SYDVKM. The CDR3 is made up of 15 amino acids. The CDR3 sequence is CASSSSTASVDEQYV. Here the CDR3 DNA reads TGTGCCAGCAGCTCCTCTACAGCCTCAGTCGACGAGCAGTACGTC.

This clonotype was seen a single time. A much larger clone differs by one base, so this may be a read error. The J gene is TRBJ1-1, the V gene TRBV7-2; no definite D call. The V gene lost 1 base and the J gene lost 2 bases, with 11 bases spanning the gap. Germline V gene sequence: CDR1 SGHTA, CDR2 FQGNSA. CDR3 size: 15 residues. The CDR3, as DNA: TGTGCCAGCAGCTTAGTTGTTAACTATAACACTGAAGCTTTCTTT. Translation gives CASSLVVNYNTEAFF.

The chain recombines TRBV13 with TRBJ1-2, with TRBD1 matching over 10 bases. The CDR3 runs to 14 residues. J was trimmed by 3 bases and V by 4 bases; bases with no gene match: 2. Germline V gene lookup returns CDR1 PRHDT and CDR2 FYEKMQ (reference sequence). In DNA form, the CDR3 reads TGTGCCAGCAGCTCAGACAGGGGGCACTATGGCTACACCTTC. Protein: CASSSDRGHYGYTF.

A few counts support this clonotype. This rearrangement joins TRBV2 to TRBJ1-1, with 7 bases aligning to TRBD1. The CDR3 loop spans 13 amino acids. The trim removed 4 bases at V and 1 base at J, leaving 0 bases unmatched. Looked up from germline, CDR1 is SNHLY and CDR2 is FYNNEI. The CDR3 coding sequence is TGTGCCAGCAGTGGGGACAGGAACACTGAAGCTTTCTTT. Its translation: CASSGDRNTEAFF.

The J gene is TRBJ2-2, the V gene TRBV20-1, with a tentative D call TRBD2 (5 bases). V was shortened by 8 bases and J by 1 base, with 14 bases between the two germline ends. This CDR3 region has 14 residues. CDR1 and CDR2 from the germline V gene are DFQATT and SNEGSKA (reference sequence). CDR3 in DNA: TGCAGTCCCTATACCCGGGGGAACACCGGGGAGCTGTTTTTT. Its protein product is CSPYTRGNTGELFF.

The genes are TRBV4-1 and TRBJ2-6; D is possibly TRBD1 (5 bases). The CDR3 is 16 residues long. The germline V gene encodes CDR1 MGHRA and CDR2 YSYEKL. The V and J ends lost 0 bases and 1 base respectively, with 7 bases between them. CDR3 in amino acids: CASSQDAGSGANVLTF. As DNA, the CDR3 is TGCGCCAGCAGCCAAGATGCAGGGTCTGGGGCCAACGTCCTGACTTTC.

The chain has TRBV19 and TRBJ1-5, with D unresolved. From germline, CDR1 is LNHDA and CDR2 SQIVND (reference sequence). This CDR3 spans 14 amino acids. V was clipped by 3 bases and J by 3 bases, with 9 bases between them. In nucleotides, the CDR3 is TGTGCCAGTAGTATTTTCCCCCCCAATCAGCCCCAGCATTTT. This translates into CASSIFPPNQPQHF.

The chain joins TRBV7-9 to TRBJ2-1; tentatively, D is TRBD1 (6 bases). Deletions cut 6 bases from V and 8 bases from J, with 17 bases between. Germline V lookup: CDR1 SEHNR, CDR2 FQNEAQ (reference sequence). CDR3 length: 14 residues. The CDR3 sequence: CASRRGSDWDEQFF. CDR3 nucleotides: TGTGCCAGCAGGAGGGGGTCTGATTGGGATGAGCAGTTCTTC.

This clonotype was seen ten or more times. The chain joins TRBV6-6 to TRBJ1-5; weak D call: TRBD1 (5 bases). The germline V gene encodes CDR1 MNHNY and CDR2 SVGAGI (reference sequence). Trimming removed 0 bases from V and 8 bases from J, with 14 bases in between. This CDR3 is built from 15 residues. This chain's CDR3 is CASSYSYGGYKPQHF. CDR3 nucleotide sequence: TGTGCCAGCAGTTACTCGTATGGGGGGTATAAGCCCCAGCATTTT.

This clonotype came up many times. This sequence joins TRBV20-1 and TRBJ1-1; D is unclear. The CDR3 is 13 residues long. V shed 3 bases and J shed 2 bases, with 10 bases lying between them. Germline CDR1 is DFQATT and CDR2 is SNEGSKA (reference sequence). The CDR3 bases are TGCAGTGCTAGTTCACAGCTTAACACTGAAGCTTTCTTT. It encodes CSASSQLNTEAFF.

This clonotype was seen repeatedly, ten times or more. V gene TRBV7-2 combines with J gene TRBJ1-1, with 7 bases that match TRBD1. J lost 1 base, V lost 5 bases, and 7 bases had no gene match. This CDR3 spans 15 amino acids. Looked up from germline, CDR1 is SGHTA and CDR2 is FQGNSA. The CDR3 region is CASSLLTGTNTEAFF. For the CDR3, the DNA is TGTGCCAGCAGCCTGCTGACAGGGACGAACACTGAAGCTTTCTTT.

The genes are TRBV20-1 and TRBJ2-7, with a tentative D call TRBD2 (5 bases). Germline CDR1 reads DFQATT; CDR2 reads SNEGSKA (reference sequence). Trimming took 3 bases from V and 3 from J, leaving 18 bases between them. This CDR3 is built from 15 residues. CDR3 amino acids: CSARPPRGTRYEQYV. DNA of the CDR3: TGCAGTGCTAGGCCACCCCGGGGAACTCGCTACGAGCAGTACGTC.

In this sample, this clonotype turned up many times. This sequence joins TRBV6-2 or TRBV6-3 and TRBJ2-1; possible D gene TRBD1, 6 bases. With 0 bases removed from V and 2 bases from J, the gap between germline ends came to 8 bases. The CDR3 is 15 residues long. The germline V gene has CDR1 MNHEY and CDR2 SVGEGT. CDR3 DNA: TGTGCCAGCAGTTACTCGGGACAAACCTACAATGAGCAGTTCTTC. This translates into CASSYSGQTYNEQFF.

The CDR3, as DNA: TGTGCCAGCAGTGAAGCGCAGCTAACCTACGAGCAGTACTTC. This translates into CASSEAQLTYEQYF. The V gene is TRBV6-1, the J gene TRBJ2-7; D gene unclear. CDR3 length: 14 amino acids. CDR1 MNHNS and CDR2 SASEGT come from the germline V gene. V shed 0 bases and J shed 2 bases, with 8 bases lying between them.

The sample holds a few counts of this clonotype. The chain joins TRBV19 to TRBJ1-4, with D unresolved. This CDR3 region has 14 residues. Germline CDR1 LNHDA, CDR2 SQIVND (reference sequence). V lost 3 bases and J lost 3, with 8 bases in between. CDR3: CASSMGGPNEKLFF. CDR3 sequence (DNA): TGTGCCAGTAGTATGGGTGGGCCTAATGAAAAACTGTTTTTT.

This clonotype was counted at least ten times. The V call is TRBV6-1, the J call TRBJ2-1, with TRBD1 matching 10 bases. The trim removed 6 bases at V and 4 bases at J, leaving 3 bases unmatched. CDR1 is MNHNS and CDR2 is SASEGT in the germline V gene. This CDR3 is built from 14 residues. The CDR3, as DNA: TGTGCCAGCAGACGGGACAGGGGATACAATGAGCAGTTCTTC. This gives the protein CASRRDRGYNEQFF.